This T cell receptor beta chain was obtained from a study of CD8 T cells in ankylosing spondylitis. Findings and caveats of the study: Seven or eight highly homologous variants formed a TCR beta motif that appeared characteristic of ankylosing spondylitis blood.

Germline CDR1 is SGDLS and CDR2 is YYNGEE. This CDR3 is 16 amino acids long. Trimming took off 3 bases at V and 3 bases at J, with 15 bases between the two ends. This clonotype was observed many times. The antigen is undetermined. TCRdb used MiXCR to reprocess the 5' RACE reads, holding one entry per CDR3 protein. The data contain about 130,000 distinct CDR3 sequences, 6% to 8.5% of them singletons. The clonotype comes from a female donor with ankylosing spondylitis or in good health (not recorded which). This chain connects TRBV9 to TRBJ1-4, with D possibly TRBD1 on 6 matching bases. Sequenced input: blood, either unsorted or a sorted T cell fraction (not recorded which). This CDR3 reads CASSAPGGGSNEKLFF. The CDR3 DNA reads TGTGCCAGCAGCGCCCCGGGAGGGGGATCTAATGAAAAACTGTTTTTT.